This T cell receptor beta chain was profiled in a study of blood T cell repertoires in COVID-19. Study information: The United States, Italy and Spain were the sources of the acute and convalescent COVID-19 samples. PBMCs, B-cell-depleted T cells, or T cells provided the cDNA or gDNA that made up the material.

In the original processing: Amplification from reference gene primers served as the basis for estimated nucleated cell counts. Data came from immunoSEQ multiplex PCR; TCRdb stores just in-frame clones and leaves some out. That table gives V, J and clone size, and the DNA gave D and trimming. This sample carries fewer than 15,000 clones, around 90% of them seen once, and the ten largest clones take about 22%. Per the germline V gene, CDR1 is SNHLY and CDR2 is FYNNEI. V was trimmed by 5 bases and J by 6 bases, leaving 10 bases between them. This CDR3 has 12 amino acids. The origin of this receptor is a woman aged 60-75 years with active COVID-19. The rearrangement joins TRBV2 to TRBJ1-2; tentative D call: TRBD1 (6 bases). Sequencing was carried out using peripheral blood. In DNA, the CDR3 is TGTGCCAGCAGTCCAAAGGGGGATGGCTACACCTTC. As protein: CASSPKGDGYTF.